Listed here is a single TCR beta chain. This CDR3 contains 14 residues. V lost 5 bases and J 4 bases, leaving 11 bases between the germline ends. The germline gives CDR1 SGHVS, CDR2 FNYEAQ. Sequencing used immunoSEQ multiplex PCR; TCRdb keeps in-frame clones, though not all of them. The sample lists 25,000 to 35,000 clones, less than 80% occurring once. These data originate in a study of control samples from healthy donors and cancer patients. Sequencing was carried out using PBMCs. This sequence was found in a man in his sixties with head and neck cancer. This rearrangement joins TRBV7-6 to TRBJ1-4; TRBD1 is a possible D gene (5 bases). CDR3 sequence (DNA): TGTGCCAGCAGCCCGGGACGGCATAATGAAAAACTGTTTTTT. It yields the protein CASSPGRHNEKLFF.